This T cell receptor beta chain was identified during a study of tumor-infiltrating lymphocytes in primary liver carcinoma. Germline trimming cut 4 bases from V and 3 bases from J; bases unmatched to any gene: 10. Germline V CDR1 and CDR2: SGDLS, YYNGEE. This CDR3 region has 16 residues. Only a few counts were recorded for this clonotype. The template, about 550 ng total RNA, yielded TCR beta cDNA made with a constant-region primer. Libraries covering TCR beta were generated through three nested multiplex PCR rounds (using a slightly modified ARM-PCR). Each of the first two PCR rounds ran nine to ten cycles with TRBV1-TRBV30 forward and C-beta reverse primers. One entry per CDR3 protein results from TCRdb running MiXCR on the multiplex PCR reads. The repertoire holds 80,000 to 100,000 distinct CDR3 sequences, with 55% to 75% as singletons. Unsorted bulk tissue (roughly 18-32 mg) underwent RNA and DNA co-extraction.

The clonotype was recovered from a middle-aged man with primary liver carcinoma and hepatitis B virus infection. The chain carries TRBV9 and TRBJ1-3; 7 bases match TRBD1. Sequencing input: tumor-adjacent normal liver tissue. CDR3: CASSPGQVPSGNTIYF. CDR3 DNA: TGTGCCAGCAGCCCCGGACAGGTGCCCAGTGGAAACACCATATATTTT.